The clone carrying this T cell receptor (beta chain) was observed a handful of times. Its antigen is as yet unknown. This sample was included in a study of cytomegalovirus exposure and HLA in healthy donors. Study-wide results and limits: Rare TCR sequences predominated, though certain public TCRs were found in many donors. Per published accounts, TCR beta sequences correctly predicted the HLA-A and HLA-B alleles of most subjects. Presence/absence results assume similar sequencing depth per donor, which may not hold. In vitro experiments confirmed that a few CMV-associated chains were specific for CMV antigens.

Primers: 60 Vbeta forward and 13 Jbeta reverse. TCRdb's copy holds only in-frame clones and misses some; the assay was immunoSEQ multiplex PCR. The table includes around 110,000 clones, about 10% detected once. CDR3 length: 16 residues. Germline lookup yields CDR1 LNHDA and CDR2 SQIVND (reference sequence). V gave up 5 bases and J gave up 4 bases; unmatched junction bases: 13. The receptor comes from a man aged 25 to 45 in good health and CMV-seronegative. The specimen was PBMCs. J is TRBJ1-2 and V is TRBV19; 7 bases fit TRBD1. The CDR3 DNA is TGTGCCAGTAGTGCGGCGGACAGGTTCGAGGGCTATGGCTACACCTTC. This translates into CASSAADRFEGYGYTF.